This TCR beta chain was captured by sequencing in a study of cytomegalovirus exposure and HLA in healthy donors. General study points: Later analysis identified a missense DCLRE1C variant that was linked to TCR beta V- and J-gene trimming. Altogether, about 160 TCR beta chains were recorded as cytomegalovirus-associated.

It was with 60 Vbeta and 13 Jbeta primers that the PCR ran. The repertoire was sequenced with immunoSEQ multiplex PCR; TCRdb's copy has only in-frame clones and lacks some. The sample comprises approximately 190,000 clones, 75% to 85% of which are singletons, and around 6% rests with the top ten. Germline V gene sequence: CDR1 KGHSH, CDR2 LQKENI. This CDR3 contains 14 residues. V was pared by 11 bases and J by 8 bases, with 14 bases of the junction left unmatched. This clone was seen just once. Its antigen is still unknown. The sequencing input was PBMCs. The V call is TRBV18, the J call TRBJ2-1, with 8 bases that match TRBD2. This receptor was taken from a woman aged 45 to 65 in good health and CMV-seropositive. This chain's CDR3 is CACRAGGGLDEQFF. The DNA of the CDR3 is TGTGCCTGTAGGGCGGGAGGCGGATTGGATGAGCAGTTCTTC.